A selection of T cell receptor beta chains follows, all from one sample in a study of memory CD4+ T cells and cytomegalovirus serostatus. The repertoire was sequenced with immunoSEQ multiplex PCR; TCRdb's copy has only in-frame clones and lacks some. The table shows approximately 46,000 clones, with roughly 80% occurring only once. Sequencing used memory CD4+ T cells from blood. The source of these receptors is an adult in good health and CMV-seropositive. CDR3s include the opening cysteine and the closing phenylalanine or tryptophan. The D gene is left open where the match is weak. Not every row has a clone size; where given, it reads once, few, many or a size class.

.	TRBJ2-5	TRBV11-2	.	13	TGTGCCAGCAGCTTAGACGGGATGGAGACCCAGTACTTC	CASSLDGMETQYF
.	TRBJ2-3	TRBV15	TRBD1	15	TGTGCCACCAGCAGGGACAGGGTGGTCACAGATACGCAGTATTTT	CATSRDRVVTDTQYF
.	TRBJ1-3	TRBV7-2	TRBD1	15	TGTGCCAGCAGACGAGTCGGGACAGGGGGAAACACCATATATTTT	CASRRVGTGGNTIYF
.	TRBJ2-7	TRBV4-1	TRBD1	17	TGCGCCAGCAGCCACGAATCACCGGGACAGGGAGTCCACGAGCAGTACTTC	CASSHESPGQGVHEQYF
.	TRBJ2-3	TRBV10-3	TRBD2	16	TGTGCCATCAGCGATTTTACTAGCGGGGGGACAGATACGCAGTATTTT	CAISDFTSGGTDTQYF
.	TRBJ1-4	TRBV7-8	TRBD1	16	TGTGCCAGCAGCAGAGGACAGGGGGCAACTAATGAAAAACTGTTTTTT	CASSRGQGATNEKLFF
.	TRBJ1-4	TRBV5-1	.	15	TGCGCCAGCAGCTTGGCGATGGGGGCGGAGGAAAAACTGTTTTTT	CASSLAMGAEEKLFF
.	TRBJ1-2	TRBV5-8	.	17	TGTGCCAGCAGCTTGTACAGCGCGGAACACGAAAACTATGGCTACACCTTC	CASSLYSAEHENYGYTF
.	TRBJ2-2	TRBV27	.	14	TGTGCCAGCAGTTTATCCTACCAAACCGGGGAGCTGTTTTTT	CASSLSYQTGELFF
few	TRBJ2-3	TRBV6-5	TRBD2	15	TGTGCCAGCAGCTTCACCCGGGGGGGTGGAGATACGCAGTATTTT	CASSFTRGGGDTQYF
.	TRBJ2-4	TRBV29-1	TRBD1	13	TGCAGCGTTGCCTCGCAGGGGGCTGACATTCAGTACTTC	CSVASQGADIQYF
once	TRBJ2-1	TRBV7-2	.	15	TGTGCCAGCAGCTCACTAGTCCCCCTCGTCAATGAGCAGTTCTTC	CASSSLVPLVNEQFF
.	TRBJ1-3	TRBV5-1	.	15	TGCGCCAGCAGCTTGGACCTTCAGGCTGGAAACACCATATATTTT	CASSLDLQAGNTIYF
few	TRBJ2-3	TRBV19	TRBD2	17	TGTGCCAGTAGTCCAATAGCGGGGGGTGCTAGCACAGATACGCAGTATTTT	CASSPIAGGASTDTQYF
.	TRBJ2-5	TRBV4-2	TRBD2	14	TGTGCCAGCAGCCAAGACCTCAGCGGGGGGTTTCAGTACTTC	CASSQDLSGGFQYF
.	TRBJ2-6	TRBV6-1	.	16	TGTGCCAGCAGTGATATTGGTATCTCTGGGGCCAACGTCCTGACTTTC	CASSDIGISGANVLTF
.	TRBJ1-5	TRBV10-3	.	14	TGTGCCATCAGTGAGGGATATAGCAATCAGCCCCAGCATTTT	CAISEGYSNQPQHF
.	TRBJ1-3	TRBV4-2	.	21	TGTGCCAGCAGCCTAATCCCAGCCAACCTTTTTAACAGCAGCTCTGGAAACACCATATATTTT	CASSLIPANLFNSSSGNTIYF
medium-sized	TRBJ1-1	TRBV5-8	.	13	TGTGCCAGCAGCTTGGAACGGGACACTGAAGCTTTCTTT	CASSLERDTEAFF
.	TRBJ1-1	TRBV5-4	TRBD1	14	TGTGCCAGCAATCAGGGGGGGTCGAACACTGAAGCTTTCTTT	CASNQGGSNTEAFF
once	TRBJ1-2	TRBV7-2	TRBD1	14	TGTGCCGGGATTCGGGACAGGGGAGGCGATGGCTACACCTTC	CAGIRDRGGDGYTF
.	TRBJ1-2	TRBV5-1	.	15	TGCGCCAGCAGCTTAAACCTGGGAGCTAACTATGGCTACACCTTC	CASSLNLGANYGYTF
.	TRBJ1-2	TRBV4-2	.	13	TGTGCCAGCAGCCAAGATATAGATTGGGGCTACACCTTC	CASSQDIDWGYTF
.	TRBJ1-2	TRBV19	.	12	TGTGCGTCCTGGAGGAGGAACTATGGCTACACCTTC	CASWRRNYGYTF
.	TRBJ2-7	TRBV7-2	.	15	TGTGCCAGCAGCTTGGGGAGCAATAGCTCCTACGAGCAGTACTTC	CASSLGSNSSYEQYF
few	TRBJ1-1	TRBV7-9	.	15	TGTGCCAGCAGCCACCGGGCAGACCTTTCGTCTGAAGCTTTCTTT	CASSHRADLSSEAFF
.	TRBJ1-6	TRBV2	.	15	TGTGCCAGCAGTCAAGCGGGGCAATTTGATTCACCCCTCCACTTT	CASSQAGQFDSPLHF
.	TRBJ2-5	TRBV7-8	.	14	TGTGCCAGCAGCTTAGGTTGGAGAGAAGGGACCCAGTACTTC	CASSLGWREGTQYF
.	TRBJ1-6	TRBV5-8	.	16	TGTGCCAGCAGCCCCCGACGGGGCTATAGCAATTCACCCCTCCACTTT	CASSPRRGYSNSPLHF
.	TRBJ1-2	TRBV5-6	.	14	TGTGCCAGCAGCTTGGGTGCAGGGATCGATGGCTACACCTTC	CASSLGAGIDGYTF
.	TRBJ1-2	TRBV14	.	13	TGTGCCAGCAGCCTAACAGAAACCTATGGCTACACCTTC	CASSLTETYGYTF
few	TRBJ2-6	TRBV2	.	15	TGTGCCAGCAGTGATCCCGGGTCTGGGGCCAACGTCCTGACTTTC	CASSDPGSGANVLTF